Following are 10 T cell receptor beta chains from one sample sequenced in a study of shared clonotypes between healthy human individuals. Clones were sequenced by immunoSEQ multiplex PCR, and TCRdb holds only the in-frame ones, with some missing. The table records roughly 1,100,000 clones, roughly 80% of them present only once. Specimen: memory CD4+ T cells sorted from blood. The sample's subset: CD45RA-negative fraction. These receptors came from a young man in good health.

This clone occurred a few times. The chain employs TRBV5-1 and TRBJ1-1; 8 positions agree with TRBD1. V lost 0 bases, J lost 0 bases, and 4 bases stayed unmatched. The CDR3 is 16 amino acids. Per germline, CDR1 SGHRS and CDR2 YFSETQ. CDR3 amino acids: CASSLEQGGMNTEAFF. CDR3 DNA sequence: TGCGCCAGCAGCTTGGAACAGGGGGGCATGAACACTGAAGCTTTCTTT.

This clone showed up many times. The chain uses TRBV4-3 and TRBJ2-1; TRBD1 aligns across 7 bases. The CDR3 loop spans 16 amino acids. Germline V gene sequence: CDR1 LGHNA, CDR2 YSLEER. Trimming cost V 0 bases and J 0 bases; bases outside gene matches: 2. CDR3: CASSQEGTVSYNEQFF. The CDR3 nucleotides read TGCGCCAGCAGCCAAGAAGGGACAGTCTCCTACAATGAGCAGTTCTTC.

The chain couples TRBV5-5 to TRBJ2-3; a weak D match, TRBD2 (5 bases). V was shortened by 5 bases and J by 1 base, with 14 bases between the two germline ends. CDR3 size: 15 residues. Germline assignment: CDR1 SGHKS and CDR2 YYEKEE (reference sequence). CDR3 region: CASSRAGGGTDTQYF. In DNA, the CDR3 is TGTGCCAGCAGTCGGGCGGGCGGCGGCACAGATACGCAGTATTTT.

In its sample, this clone was seen a few times. V and J are TRBV7-2 and TRBJ2-2; no reliable D call. V gave up 5 bases and J gave up 4 bases, with 14 bases separating them. This CDR3 is 15 amino acids long. The germline V gene encodes CDR1 SGHTA and CDR2 FQGNSA. The CDR3 coding sequence is TGTGCCAGCAGCCCCGACGGCGGTCTCACCGGGGAGCTGTTTTTT. Its protein is CASSPDGGLTGELFF.

The V and J genes are TRBV10-2 and TRBJ1-3; D is undetermined. Trimming stripped 3 bases from V and 2 bases from J, with 2 bases between. CDR3 length equals 12 residues. From germline, CDR1 is WSHSY and CDR2 SAAADI. The CDR3 sequence: CASSEAGNTIYF. CDR3 coding DNA: TGCGCCAGCAGTGAAGCTGGAAACACCATATATTTT.

This clone was counted once. The chain recombines TRBV30 with TRBJ1-1; D is perhaps TRBD1 (5 bases). The V end was cut by 3 bases, the J end by 0 bases, with 8 bases between. This CDR3 comprises 13 residues. Germline CDR1 and CDR2: GTSNPN and SVGIG (reference sequence). CDR3 bases: TGTGCCTGGAGACCGGGGCTGAACACTGAAGCTTTCTTT. Protein: CAWRPGLNTEAFF. Supplemented by reference TRBV30 and TRBJ1-1, the full variable domain reads SQTIHQWPATLVQPVGSPLSLECTVEGTSNPNLYWYRQAAGRGLQLLFYSVGIGQISSEVPQNLSASRPQDRQFILSSKKLLLSDSGFYLCAWRPGLNTEAFFGQGTRLTVV.

The chain carries TRBV2 and TRBJ2-5; D gene unclear. The CDR3 runs to 14 residues. Germline lookup yields CDR1 SNHLY and CDR2 FYNNEI. V lost 1 base and J lost 10, with 16 bases in between. The CDR3 DNA sequence: TGTGCCAGCAGTGAAGATTCGACCACACTTCACCAGTACTTC. Protein: CASSEDSTTLHQYF.

This clone was recorded once. The chain has TRBV9 and TRBJ2-7; 9 bases are shared with TRBD1. This CDR3 spans 15 amino acids. V was clipped by 0 bases and J by 3 bases; unmatched bases: 4. Germline V lookup: CDR1 SGDLS, CDR2 YYNGEE. The CDR3 bases are TGTGCCAGCAGCGTAGCCCCGGGACAGGGCTACGAGCAGTACTTC. Translation gives CASSVAPGQGYEQYF.

The CDR3 coding sequence is TGTGCCAGCAGCTTGGTCAGGGGGCGAGGCGGGGAGCTGTTTTTT. Translation: CASSLVRGRGGELFF. This chain connects TRBV11-2 to TRBJ2-2, with 8 positions matching TRBD1. Germline V gene lookup returns CDR1 SGHAT and CDR2 FQNNGV. The V and J ends lost 3 bases and 7 bases, in that order; junction bases with no gene match: 7. CDR3 length equals 15 residues.

This rearrangement joins TRBV10-3 to TRBJ2-6, with 7 bases aligning to TRBD1. Trimming cost V 10 bases and J 0 bases; bases outside gene matches: 12. CDR3 length equals 17 residues. Germline loops: CDR1 ENHRY, CDR2 SYGVKD. CDR3 loop: CATTGFDLVSGANVLTF. The CDR3 DNA is TGTGCCACGACAGGGTTTGATCTTGTCTCTGGGGCCAACGTCCTGACTTTC.